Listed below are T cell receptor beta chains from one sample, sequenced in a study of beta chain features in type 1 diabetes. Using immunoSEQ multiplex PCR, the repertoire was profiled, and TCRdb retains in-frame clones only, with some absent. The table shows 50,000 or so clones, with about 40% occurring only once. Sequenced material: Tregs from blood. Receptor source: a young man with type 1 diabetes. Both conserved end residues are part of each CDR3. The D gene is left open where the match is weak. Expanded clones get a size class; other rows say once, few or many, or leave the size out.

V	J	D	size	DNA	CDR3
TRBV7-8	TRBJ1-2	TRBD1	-	TGTGCCAGCAGCTCAGGACAGGGCTATGGCTACACCTTC	CASSSGQGYGYTF
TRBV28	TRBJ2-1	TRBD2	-	TGTGCCAGCAGTTCCCCGGTCGGGACTAGCGGGAGTTACAATGAGCAGTTCTTC	CASSSPVGTSGSYNEQFF
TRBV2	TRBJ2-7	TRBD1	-	TGTGCCAGCACACTCGGACAGGGGAGCGAGCAGTACTTC	CASTLGQGSEQYF
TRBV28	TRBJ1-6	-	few	TGTGCCAGCAGTAAACACAGGGATTCACCCCTCCACTTT	CASSKHRDSPLHF
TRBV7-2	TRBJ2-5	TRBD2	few	TGTGCCAGCAGCGTAGAAGGACTAGCGGAAGAGACCCAGTACTTC	CASSVEGLAEETQYF
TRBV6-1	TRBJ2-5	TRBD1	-	TGTGCCACACTACAGGACAGGGGAAAAGAGACCCAGTACTTC	CATLQDRGKETQYF
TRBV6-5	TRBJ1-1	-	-	TGTGCCAGCAGTTACTTGCCGGGAATGAACACTGAAGCTTTCTTT	CASSYLPGMNTEAFF
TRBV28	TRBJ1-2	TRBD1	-	TGTGCCAGCAGTCGAACAGCAAACCGGGACAGGGGCTATGGCTACACCTTC	CASSRTANRDRGYGYTF
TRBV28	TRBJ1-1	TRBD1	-	TGTGCCAGCAGTCTCCTCACAGGGGGTAGGACTGAAGCTTTCTTT	CASSLLTGGRTEAFF
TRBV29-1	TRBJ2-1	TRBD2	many	TGCAGCGTTTGTAGCGGGAGTGGGTGCTCCTACAATGAGCAGTTCTTC	CSVCSGSGCSYNEQFF
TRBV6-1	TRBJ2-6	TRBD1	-	TGTGCCTCTCAACAGGGGTACTCTGGGGCCAACGTCCTGACTTTC	CASQQGYSGANVLTF
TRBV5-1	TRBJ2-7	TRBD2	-	TGCGCCAGCAGCCCCCTAGCGGGAGCACGAGAGCAGTACTTC	CASSPLAGAREQYF
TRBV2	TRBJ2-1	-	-	TGTGCCAGCAGGGGAGACAGGTACAATGAGCAGTTCTTC	CASRGDRYNEQFF
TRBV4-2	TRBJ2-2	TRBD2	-	TGTGCCAGCAGCATCGGGGGGGACTCTTACACCGGGGAGCTGTTTTTT	CASSIGGDSYTGELFF
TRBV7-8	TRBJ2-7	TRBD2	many	TGTGCCAGCAAGCTAGCGGGAGCGGTCGAGCAGTACTTC	CASKLAGAVEQYF
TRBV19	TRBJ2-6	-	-	TGTGCCAGTAAGGTCGACAACTCTGGGGCCAACGTCCTGACTTTC	CASKVDNSGANVLTF
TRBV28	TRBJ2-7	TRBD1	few	TGTGCCAGCAGTTTCCCCGGACAGGGAGAAGAGCAGTACTTC	CASSFPGQGEEQYF
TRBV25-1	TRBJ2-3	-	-	TGTGCCAGCAGCCACACAAGCACAGATACGCAGTATTTT	CASSHTSTDTQYF
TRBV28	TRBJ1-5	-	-	TGTGCCAGCAGTCCCCGCGGGGGAGGGTACCAGCCCCAGCATTTT	CASSPRGGGYQPQHF
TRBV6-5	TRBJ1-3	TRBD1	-	TGTGCCAGCAGTTTCCGACAGGGGGCTGGAAACACCATATATTTT	CASSFRQGAGNTIYF
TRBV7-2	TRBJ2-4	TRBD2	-	TGTGCCAGCAGCCGGACTAGCGGGAGCGGAGCCAAAAACATTCAGTACTTC	CASSRTSGSGAKNIQYF
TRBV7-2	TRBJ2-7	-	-	TGTGCCAGCAGCTTAGCTAGTAACGAGCAGTACTTC	CASSLASNEQYF
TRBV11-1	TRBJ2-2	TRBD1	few	TGTGCCAGCAGCACCGGGACAGGGTATTTCGGGGAGCTGTTTTTT	CASSTGTGYFGELFF
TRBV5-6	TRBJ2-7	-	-	TGTGCCAGCTGGGGGCAGAACCGGGGTGAGCAGTACTTC	CASWGQNRGEQYF
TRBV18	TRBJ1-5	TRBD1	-	TGTGCCAGCTCACCAACAACAGGGGATCAGCCCCAGCATTTT	CASSPTTGDQPQHF
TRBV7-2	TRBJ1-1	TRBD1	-	TGTGCCAGCAGTTCCTTCGGGACAGGGCTGGGGATGGGCACTGAAGCTTTCTTT	CASSSFGTGLGMGTEAFF
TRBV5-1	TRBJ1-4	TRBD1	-	TGCGCCAGCAGCTTCGGGGACAGGGATAATGAAAAACTGTTTTTT	CASSFGDRDNEKLFF
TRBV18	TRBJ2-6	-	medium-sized	TGTGCCAGCTCCCCACTATTCGGGGAATCTGGGGCCAACGTCCTGACTTTC	CASSPLFGESGANVLTF
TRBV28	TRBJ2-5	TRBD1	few	TGTGCCAGCAGCCCCCTGGGGGACAGCCGCGGGACCCAGTACTTC	CASSPLGDSRGTQYF
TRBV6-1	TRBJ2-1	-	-	TGTGCCAGCAGCCCATTCGCGAGCTCCTACAATGAGCAGTTCTTC	CASSPFASSYNEQFF
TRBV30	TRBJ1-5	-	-	TGTGCCTGGAGTCTAGGCCCTAATAGCAATCAGCCCCAGCATTTT	CAWSLGPNSNQPQHF
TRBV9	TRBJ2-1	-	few	TGTGCCAGCAGCGTAGGAGGAACCAGGGTTGGTGAGCAGTTCTTC	CASSVGGTRVGEQFF
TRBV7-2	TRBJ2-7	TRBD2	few	TGTGCCAGCAGCCCAGGGACTAGCGGGACATACGAGCAGTACTTC	CASSPGTSGTYEQYF
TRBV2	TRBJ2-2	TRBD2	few	TGTGCCAGCAGAGGACTAGTTGGTCCCGGGGAGCTGTTTTTT	CASRGLVGPGELFF
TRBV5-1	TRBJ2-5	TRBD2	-	TGCGCCAGCAGCTTGCTGAGTGGGAGGGGAGAGACCCAGTACTTC	CASSLLSGRGETQYF
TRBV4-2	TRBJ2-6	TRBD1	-	TGTGCCAGCAGCCGGGGGACAGGGTATAGAGGGGCCAACGTCCTGACTTTC	CASSRGTGYRGANVLTF
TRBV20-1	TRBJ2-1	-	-	TGCAGTGCTCCTTCTAGGTCTCAGTTCTTC	CSAPSRSQFF
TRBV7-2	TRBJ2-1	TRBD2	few	TGTGCCAGCAGCTTAGTGAGACTAGCGGTCTACAATGAGCAGTTCTTC	CASSLVRLAVYNEQFF
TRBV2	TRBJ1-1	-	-	TGTGCCAGCAGGAAAAGACAGTTGAACACTGAAGCTTTCTTT	CASRKRQLNTEAFF
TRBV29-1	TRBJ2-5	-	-	TGCAGCGTTAGACTCCCAGGGGACGGAGAGACCCAGTACTTC	CSVRLPGDGETQYF
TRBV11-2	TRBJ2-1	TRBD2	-	TGTGCCAGCAGCTCAAAGCCTAGCGGGAAGGAGTATGAGCAGTTCTTC	CASSSKPSGKEYEQFF
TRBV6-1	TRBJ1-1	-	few	TGTGCCAGCAGTGACCGGACTAGGGGCGGGAACACTGAAGCTTTCTTT	CASSDRTRGGNTEAFF
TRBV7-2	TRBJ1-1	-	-	TGTGCCAGCAGCCGAGGACGGGGGAACACTGAAGCTTTCTTT	CASSRGRGNTEAFF
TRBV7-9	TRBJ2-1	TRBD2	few	TGTGCCAGCAGCCATACTAGCGCCAGCTCCTACAATGAGCAGTTCTTC	CASSHTSASSYNEQFF